This TCR beta chain was observed in a study of cytomegalovirus exposure and HLA in healthy donors. Study-wide results and caveats: With high specificity and sensitivity, the classifier reportedly diagnosed cytomegalovirus status. Associated with cytomegalovirus, according to the listing, were 150 to 200 TCR beta chains. Most observed TCR sequences were rare, whereas some public TCRs were detected in many donors.

As for this clone: Its antigen is unidentified.

While the first cohort had over 650 subjects, the donors belonged to the separate validation cohort of roughly 130 subjects. The protocol was immunoSEQ multiplex PCR, while the TCRdb copy is restricted to in-frame clones and leaves out a portion. The table shows over 65,000 clones, with 94% occurring only once. Germline CDR1 reads LNHNV; CDR2 reads YYDKDF (reference sequence). The CDR3 runs 13 residues. The V gene lost 0 bases and the J gene lost 3 bases, with 5 bases spanning the gap. This sequence originates from a woman aged 18 to 35 in good health and CMV-seropositive. V usage is TRBV15 and J usage is TRBJ1-2; D remains ambiguous. The sample comprised PBMCs. The CDR3 reads CATSRDLDYGYTF. The DNA of the CDR3 is TGTGCCACCAGCAGAGATCTTGACTATGGCTACACCTTC.